Following are 19 T cell receptor beta chains from one sample sequenced in a study of T cells in Graves' hyperthyroidism and ophthalmopathy. TCR beta CDR3 regions were amplified from RNA. The HTBI primer set served for first-round RT-PCR of the TCR CDR3. TCRdb recomputed calls from the multiplex PCR reads with MiXCR, one row per CDR3 protein. The data show about half a million distinct CDR3 sequences, roughly 23% seen once. The sample consisted of blood. The source of these receptors is a woman between 65 and 79 years old with Graves' ophthalmopathy.

This clonotype was detected a few times. J is TRBJ2-1 and V is TRBV5-1, with D possibly being TRBD1 or TRBD2 (5 bases each). CDR3 length: 15 residues. Germline-derived CDR1 and CDR2 are SGHRS and YFSETQ. V was cut by 1 base and J by 5 bases, with 13 bases left in between. The CDR3 protein is CASSLRGVGDNEQFF. CDR3 sequence (DNA): TGCGCCAGCAGCTTGAGGGGAGTCGGGGACAATGAGCAGTTCTTC.

A remark on this clonotype: This sequence may be a read error, since a much larger clone differs from it by one base. The chain joins TRBV6-2 or TRBV6-3 to TRBJ1-2; 7 bases are a match to TRBD1. In germline, CDR1 is MNHEY, CDR2 SVGEGT. The trim removed 0 bases at V and 10 bases at J, leaving 8 bases unmatched. The CDR3 covers 14 residues. The chain's CDR3 is CASSYSTGSSDYTF. The CDR3 DNA reads TGTGCCAGCAGTTACTCGACAGGGAGCTCTGACTACACCTTC.

The V and J genes are TRBV9 and TRBJ2-1; tentatively, D is TRBD2 (6 bases). Germline CDR1 reads SGDLS; CDR2 reads YYNGEE. V gave up 0 bases and J gave up 8 bases, with 18 bases separating them. CDR3 length: 16 residues. The CDR3 loop reads CASSVGISGALYEQFF. The DNA of the CDR3 is TGTGCCAGCAGCGTAGGGATTAGCGGCGCCCTATATGAGCAGTTCTTC.

This clonotype was seen a few times. The chain is built from TRBV30 and TRBJ2-2, with unresolved D. CDR1 and CDR2 from the germline V gene are GTSNPN and SVGIG (reference sequence). Between the trimmed V and J ends, which lost 0 bases and 7 bases, there was a span of 6 bases. This CDR3 has 12 residues. The CDR3 loop is CAWSVMGGELFF. Here the CDR3 DNA reads TGTGCCTGGAGTGTAATGGGCGGGGAGCTGTTTTTT.

The sample holds a few counts of this clonotype. The V and J genes are TRBV2 and TRBJ2-6, with D uncertain. Germline V lookup: CDR1 SNHLY, CDR2 FYNNEI. The CDR3 covers 16 residues. Trimming pared 2 bases from V and 1 base from J, leaving 9 bases between. The CDR3 here is CASSELVVSGANVLTF. The CDR3, as DNA: TGTGCCAGCAGTGAACTGGTGGTATCTGGGGCCAACGTCCTGACTTTC.

The V and J genes are TRBV10-3 and TRBJ2-1; tentatively, D is TRBD1 (6 bases). The CDR3 has 15 residues. The germline V gene has CDR1 ENHRY and CDR2 SYGVKD. The V gene lost 2 bases and the J gene lost 10 bases, with 18 bases spanning the gap. The CDR3 nucleotides are TGTGCCATCAGTGAGACAATACCCCCAGGGGCCGAGCAGTTCTTC. Encoded protein: CAISETIPPGAEQFF.

The table lists this clonotype with many counts. V is TRBV7-2 and J is TRBJ2-3; possible D gene TRBD2, 6 bases. Trimming removed 4 bases at V and 0 bases at J, with 17 bases between. Germline-derived CDR1 and CDR2 are SGHTA and FQGNSA. The CDR3 is made up of 17 amino acids. CDR3 DNA: TGTGCCAGCAGCTCCCTTGGAATGGCGGGGAGCACAGATACGCAGTATTTT. It encodes CASSSLGMAGSTDTQYF.

This clonotype was counted between two and nine times. The chain employs TRBV30 and TRBJ2-5; D call uncertain. The CDR3 loop spans 10 amino acids. Looked up from germline, CDR1 is GTSNPN and CDR2 is SVGIG (reference sequence). V lost 5 bases and J 4 bases, leaving 5 bases between the germline ends. CDR3 DNA: TGTGCCTGGTCGGCAGAGACCCAGTACTTC. This encodes CAWSAETQYF.

This clonotype was seen more than once but under ten times. The rearrangement joins TRBV15 to TRBJ2-5; D unclear. The V and J ends lost 5 bases and 3 bases respectively, with 19 bases between them. This CDR3 region has 16 residues. In germline, CDR1 is LNHNV, CDR2 YYDKDF (reference sequence). Here the CDR3 DNA reads TGTGCCACCAGCTCCGATTCGACGGGCGGAAAAGAGACCCAGTACTTC. Residues: CATSSDSTGGKETQYF.

This clonotype was seen ten or more times. CDR3 protein: CASSESEGAYEQYF. The DNA of the CDR3 is TGTGCCAGCAGTGAGTCGGAGGGGGCATACGAGCAGTACTTC. The rearrangement uses TRBV2 and TRBJ2-7; possible D gene TRBD1, 7 bases. The germline V gene has CDR1 SNHLY and CDR2 FYNNEI. The V end was cut by 3 bases, the J end by 4 bases, with 13 bases between. The CDR3 has 14 residues.

At least ten counts were recorded for this clonotype. The CDR3 loop reads CASSQGPMNTEAFF. CDR3 DNA sequence: TGTGCCAGCAGCCAAGGTCCCATGAACACTGAAGCTTTCTTT. J is TRBJ1-1 and V is TRBV2; D gene ambiguous. Germline CDR1 and CDR2: SNHLY and FYNNEI. Deletions cut 6 bases from V and 0 bases from J, with 11 bases between. This CDR3 has 14 amino acids.

This clonotype occurred many times. The chain recombines TRBV28 with TRBJ2-4; TRBD1 agrees at 9 bases. The CDR3 consists of 18 residues. V was pared by 5 bases and J by 3 bases, with 14 bases of the junction left unmatched. The germline V gene has CDR1 MDHEN and CDR2 SYDVKM. This chain's CDR3 is CASSQRTGARVGKNIQYF. The DNA for the CDR3 is TGTGCCAGCAGTCAAAGGACAGGGGCACGCGTGGGCAAAAACATTCAGTACTTC.

This clonotype was observed a few times. The J gene is TRBJ2-5, the V gene TRBV10-2, with 7 nucleotides matching TRBD2. In germline, CDR1 is WSHSY, CDR2 SAAADI. There are 14 residues in the CDR3. V dropped 5 bases and J dropped 4; count of bases not matched to a gene: 7. Written as DNA, the CDR3 is TGCGCCAGCAGTTGGCGGGAGAGGGCAGAGACCCAGTACTTC. Translated, it gives CASSWRERAETQYF.

V usage is TRBV10-3 and J usage is TRBJ1-5; the D gene is possibly TRBD1 (5 bases). The length of the CDR3 is 13 residues. The germline V gene has CDR1 ENHRY and CDR2 SYGVKD. Trimming took 3 bases from V and 11 from J, leaving 14 bases between them. CDR3 protein: CAISDRVKEAQHF. The DNA of the CDR3 is TGTGCCATCAGTGACAGGGTCAAAGAAGCCCAGCATTTT.

This sequence joins TRBV28 and TRBJ2-2; possibly TRBD1 for D (5 bases). Germline lookup yields CDR1 MDHEN and CDR2 SYDVKM. CDR3 length equals 18 residues. Trimming stripped 5 bases from V and 1 base from J, with 20 bases between. The CDR3 spells CASSPKFGTGENTGELFF. The CDR3 region has the DNA TGTGCCAGCAGTCCTAAATTCGGTACAGGAGAGAACACCGGGGAGCTGTTTTTT.

In its sample, this clonotype was seen many times. The V gene is TRBV6-1, the J gene TRBJ2-5; 10 nucleotides line up with TRBD1. V was clipped by 5 bases and J by 5 bases; unmatched bases: 8. The CDR3 is made up of 15 amino acids. CDR1 and CDR2 from the germline V gene are MNHNS and SASEGT. For the CDR3, the DNA is TGTGCCAGCAGTCTGTCGACAGGGGGCCTTGAGACCCAGTACTTC. Protein: CASSLSTGGLETQYF.

This clonotype has a single count. This sequence joins TRBV5-1 and TRBJ2-3; D is tentatively TRBD1 or TRBD2 (5 bases each). The CDR3 covers 16 residues. CDR1 and CDR2 (germline): SGHRS, YFSETQ. Trimming took 0 bases from V and 0 from J, leaving 11 bases between them. As DNA, the CDR3 is TGCGCCAGCAGCTTGGGATGGGGACCAAGCACAGATACGCAGTATTTT. Translation gives CASSLGWGPSTDTQYF.

In DNA form, the CDR3 reads TGTGCCTGGAGGGCAGGGATTGGCGCTGAAGCTTTCTTT. It yields the protein CAWRAGIGAEAFF. V and J are TRBV30 and TRBJ1-1; a weak D match, TRBD1 (5 bases). Trimming cost V 3 bases and J 6 bases, with 14 bases left between them. This CDR3 spans 13 amino acids. The germline V gene has CDR1 GTSNPN and CDR2 SVGIG (reference sequence).

This sequence joins TRBV12-5 and TRBJ2-3; D gene unclear. Germline loops: CDR1 LGHNT, CDR2 FRNRAP. The V end lost 6 bases, the J end lost 3 bases, and 13 bases lay between the germline ends. This CDR3 spans 14 amino acids. The CDR3: CASGRTRRTDTQYF. The CDR3 DNA follows: TGTGCTAGTGGCCGTACACGGCGAACAGATACGCAGTATTTT.